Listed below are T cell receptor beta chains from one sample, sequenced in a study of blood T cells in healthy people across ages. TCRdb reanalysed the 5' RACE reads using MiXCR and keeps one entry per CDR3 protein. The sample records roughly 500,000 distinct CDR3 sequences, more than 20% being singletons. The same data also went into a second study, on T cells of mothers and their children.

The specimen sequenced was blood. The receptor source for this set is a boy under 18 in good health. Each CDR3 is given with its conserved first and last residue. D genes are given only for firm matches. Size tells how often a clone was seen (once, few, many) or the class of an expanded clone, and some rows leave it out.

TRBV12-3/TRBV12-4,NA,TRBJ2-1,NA,CASSFSAPSYNEQFF,TGTGCCAGCAGTTTCTCGGCCCCCTCCTACAATGAGCAGTTCTTC
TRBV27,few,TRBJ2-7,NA,CASSKSGGGLYEQYF,TGTGCCAGCAGCAAGTCAGGCGGGGGCCTCTACGAGCAGTACTTC
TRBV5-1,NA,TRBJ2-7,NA,CASSLPSLDYEQYF,TGCGCCAGCAGCCTTCCTAGCTTAGACTACGAGCAGTACTTC
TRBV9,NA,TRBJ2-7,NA,CASGAHPNYEQYF,TGTGCCAGCGGGGCCCATCCTAACTACGAGCAGTACTTC
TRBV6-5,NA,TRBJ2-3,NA,CASRRASRDTQYF,TGTGCCAGCAGACGGGCCTCGAGGGATACGCAGTATTTT
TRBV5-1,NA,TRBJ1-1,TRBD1,CASSGTGVVTEAFF,TGCGCCAGCAGCGGGACAGGGGTAGTCACTGAAGCTTTCTTT
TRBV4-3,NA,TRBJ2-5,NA,CVSSSWARETQYF,TGCGTCAGCAGCTCGTGGGCGCGGGAGACCCAGTACTTC
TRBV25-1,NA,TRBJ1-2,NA,CASRGTHGYTF,TGTGCCAGCCGCGGTACACACGGCTACACCTTC
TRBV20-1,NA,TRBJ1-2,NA,CSAPSGPNPNYGYTF,TGCAGTGCCCCAAGTGGGCCAAACCCTAACTATGGCTACACCTTC
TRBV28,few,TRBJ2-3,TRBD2,CASSLMGLVTDTQYF,TGTGCCAGCAGTTTAATGGGACTAGTCACAGATACGCAGTATTTT
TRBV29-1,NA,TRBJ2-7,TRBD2,CSVVVAGAYEQYF,TGCAGCGTTGTAGTAGCGGGAGCCTACGAGCAGTACTTC
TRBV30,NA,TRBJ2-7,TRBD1,CAWSMTGGDSSYEQYF,TGTGCCTGGAGCATGACAGGGGGGGATAGCTCCTACGAGCAGTACTTC
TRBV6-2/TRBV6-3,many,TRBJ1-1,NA,CASSRPNTEAFF,TGTGCCAGCAGTCGACCGAACACTGAAGCTTTCTTT
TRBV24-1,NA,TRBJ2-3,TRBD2,CATSMASGATTDTQYF,TGTGCCACCAGTATGGCGAGCGGGGCGACCACAGATACGCAGTATTTT
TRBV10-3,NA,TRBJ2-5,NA,CAISEPSSGARETQYF,TGTGCCATCAGTGAGCCCTCGTCGGGGGCTCGAGAGACCCAGTACTTC
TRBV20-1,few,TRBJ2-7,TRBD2,CSARDSGGWESYEQYF,TGCAGTGCTAGAGATTCGGGAGGGTGGGAAAGCTACGAGCAGTACTTC
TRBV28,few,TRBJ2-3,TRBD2,CASSLTSREEVTDTQYF,TGTGCCAGCAGTTTGACCAGTCGGGAGGAGGTCACAGATACGCAGTATTTT
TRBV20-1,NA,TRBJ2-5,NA,CSAYGNSYELYF,TGCAGTGCTTACGGAAACTCCTACGAGCTGTACTTC
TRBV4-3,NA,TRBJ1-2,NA,CASSQAGVSGDYGYTF,TGCGCCAGCAGCCAAGCGGGAGTTTCGGGGGACTATGGCTACACCTTC
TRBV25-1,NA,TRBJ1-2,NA,CASSSLGAGYTF,TGTGCCAGCAGCTCCCTGGGGGCCGGCTACACCTTC
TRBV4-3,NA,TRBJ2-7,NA,CASSQSSQYYEQYF,TGCGCCAGCAGTCAAAGTTCACAATACTACGAGCAGTACTTC
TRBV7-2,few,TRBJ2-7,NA,CASSSDAPRRYF,TGTGCCAGCAGCTCAGACGCTCCCCGACGGTACTTC
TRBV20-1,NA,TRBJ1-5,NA,CGARRAPGPIQPQHF,TGCGGTGCTCGCCGCGCTCCAGGGCCCATTCAGCCCCAGCATTTT
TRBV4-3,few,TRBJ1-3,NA,CAGSQDKGNTIYF,TGCGCCGGCAGCCAAGACAAAGGAAACACCATATATTTT
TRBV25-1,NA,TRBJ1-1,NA,CASSDTLGTVNTEAFF,TGTGCCAGCAGTGACACGCTGGGGACGGTGAACACTGAAGCTTTCTTT
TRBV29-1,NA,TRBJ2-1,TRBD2,CSVEDRLLAGGTDEQFF,TGCAGCGTTGAAGATAGACTTCTAGCGGGAGGCACAGATGAGCAGTTCTTC
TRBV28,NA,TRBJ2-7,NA,CASSLPPGQKSSYEQYF,TGTGCCAGCAGTTTACCCCCGGGACAAAAGAGCTCCTACGAGCAGTACTTC
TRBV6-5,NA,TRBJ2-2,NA,CASSPLASPGGELFF,TGTGCCAGTAGCCCTCTGGCTTCCCCCGGCGGGGAGCTGTTTTTT
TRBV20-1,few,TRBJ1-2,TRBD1,CSAEGGQNPIYGYTF,TGCAGTGCTGAGGGGGGACAGAACCCGATCTATGGCTACACCTTC
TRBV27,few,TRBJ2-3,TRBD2,CASSPGLAVPGTQYF,TGTGCCAGCAGTCCGGGACTAGCGGTTCCCGGTACGCAGTATTTT
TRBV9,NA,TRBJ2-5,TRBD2,CASSVVPSGRQETQYF,TGTGCCAGCAGCGTAGTCCCTAGCGGGAGGCAAGAGACCCAGTACTTC
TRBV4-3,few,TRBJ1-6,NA,CASSQEWLSGNSPLHF,TGCGCCAGCAGCCAAGAATGGTTGTCAGGAAATTCACCCCTCCACTTT
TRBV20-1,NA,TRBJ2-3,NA,CSASQTATDTQYF,TGCAGTGCTAGCCAGACAGCGACAGATACGCAGTATTTT
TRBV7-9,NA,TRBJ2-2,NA,CASSAGMADTGELFF,TGTGCCAGCAGCGCAGGGATGGCGGACACCGGGGAGCTGTTTTTT
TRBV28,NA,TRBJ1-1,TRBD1,CASSLLPGTGDITEAFF,TGTGCCAGCAGTTTACTCCCCGGGACAGGGGACATCACTGAAGCTTTCTTT
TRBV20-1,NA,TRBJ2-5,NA,CSASLSRGQETQYF,TGCAGTGCCAGCCTGTCGAGGGGGCAAGAGACCCAGTACTTC
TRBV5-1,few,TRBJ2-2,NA,CASSPREWGGEPTGELFF,TGCGCCAGCAGCCCGCGTGAATGGGGGGGCGAACCCACCGGGGAGCTGTTTTTT
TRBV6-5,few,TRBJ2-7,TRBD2,CASTIPRTSSYEQYF,TGTGCCAGCACCATACCAAGGACTAGCTCCTACGAGCAGTACTTC
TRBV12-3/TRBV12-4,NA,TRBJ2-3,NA,CASSLYGGPRTDTQYF,TGTGCCAGCAGTTTATACGGGGGCCCCCGAACAGATACGCAGTATTTT
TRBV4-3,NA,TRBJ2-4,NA,CASSQELGVAKNIQYF,TGCGCCAGCAGCCAAGAACTTGGCGTGGCCAAAAACATTCAGTACTTC
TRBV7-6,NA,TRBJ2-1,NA,CASGLGRGPSYNEQFF,TGTGCCAGCGGCTTAGGGAGGGGGCCCTCCTACAATGAGCAGTTCTTC
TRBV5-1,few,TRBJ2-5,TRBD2,CASSPFSGGQETQYF,TGCGCCAGCAGCCCTTTTTCGGGGGGCCAAGAGACCCAGTACTTC
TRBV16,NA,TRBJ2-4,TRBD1,CASSATGELAKNIQYF,TGTGCCAGCAGCGCCACAGGGGAATTAGCCAAAAACATTCAGTACTTC
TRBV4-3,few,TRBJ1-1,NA,CASSPDGMGGGTEAFF,TGCGCCAGCAGCCCAGACGGGATGGGGGGCGGCACTGAAGCTTTCTTT
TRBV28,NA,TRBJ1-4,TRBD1,CASRPGTGSYEKLFF,TGTGCCAGCAGACCCGGGACAGGGTCCTATGAAAAACTGTTTTTT
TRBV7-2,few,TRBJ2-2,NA,CASSLGGTTGELFF,TGTGCCAGCAGCTTAGGAGGGACAACCGGGGAGCTGTTTTTT
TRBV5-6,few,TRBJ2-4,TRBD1,CASSYFTGGMAKNIQYF,TGTGCCAGCAGCTACTTTACAGGGGGGATGGCCAAAAACATTCAGTACTTC
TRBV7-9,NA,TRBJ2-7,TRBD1,CASSREPGTGVNEQYF,TGTGCCAGCAGCAGAGAACCCGGGACAGGGGTCAACGAGCAGTACTTC
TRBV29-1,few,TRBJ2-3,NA,CSVDGLGGADTQYF,TGCAGCGTTGATGGATTAGGGGGGGCTGATACGCAGTATTTT
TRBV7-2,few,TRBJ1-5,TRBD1,CASSHYRGQDQPQHF,TGTGCCAGCAGCCATTACAGGGGGCAAGATCAGCCCCAGCATTTT